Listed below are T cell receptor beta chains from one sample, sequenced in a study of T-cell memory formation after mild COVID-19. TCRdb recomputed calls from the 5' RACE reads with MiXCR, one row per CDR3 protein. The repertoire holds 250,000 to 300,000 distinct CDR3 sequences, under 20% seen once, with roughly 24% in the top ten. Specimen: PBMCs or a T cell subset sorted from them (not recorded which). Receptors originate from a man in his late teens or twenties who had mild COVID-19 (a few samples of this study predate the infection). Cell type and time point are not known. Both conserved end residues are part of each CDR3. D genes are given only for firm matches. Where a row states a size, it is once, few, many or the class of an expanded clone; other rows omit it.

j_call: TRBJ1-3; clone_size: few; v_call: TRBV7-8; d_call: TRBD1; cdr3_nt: TGTGCCAGCAGCCCCCGACAGGGCGGATTTAACTCTGGAAACACCATATATTTT; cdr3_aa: CASSPRQGGFNSGNTIYF
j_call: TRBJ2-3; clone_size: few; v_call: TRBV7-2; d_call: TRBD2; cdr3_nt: TGTGCCAGCAGCATACTAGCGGGGGGGTCTACCGATACGCAGTATTTT; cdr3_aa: CASSILAGGSTDTQYF
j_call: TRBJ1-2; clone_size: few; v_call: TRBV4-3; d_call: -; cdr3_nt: TGCGCCAGCAGCCAAGAGCTCCCCCGGTGGACAAGCTTTGGCTACACCTTC; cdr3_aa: CASSQELPRWTSFGYTF
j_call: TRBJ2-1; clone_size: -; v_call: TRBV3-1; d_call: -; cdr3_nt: TGTGCCAGCAGCCAAGCGGCCAGGGTCTATGAGCAGTTCTTC; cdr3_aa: CASSQAARVYEQFF
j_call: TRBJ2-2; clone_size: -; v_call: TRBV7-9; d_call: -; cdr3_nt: TGTGCCAGCAGCTGGGGAAAGGACACCGGGGAGCTGTTTTTT; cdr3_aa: CASSWGKDTGELFF
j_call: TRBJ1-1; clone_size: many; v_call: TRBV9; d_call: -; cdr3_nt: TGTGCCAGCAGCGCAGATCCGGGACAAAGAATTACCAACACTGAAGCTTTCTTT; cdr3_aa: CASSADPGQRITNTEAFF
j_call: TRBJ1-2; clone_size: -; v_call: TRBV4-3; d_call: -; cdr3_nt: TGCGCCAGCAGCCAAGGGGGGGGCGCCGGGTATGGCTACACCTTC; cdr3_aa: CASSQGGGAGYGYTF
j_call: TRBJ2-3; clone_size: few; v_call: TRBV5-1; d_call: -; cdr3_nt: TGCGCCAGCAGCTTGGGGTTTATTGGGGCCCCACGGGATACGCAGTATTTT; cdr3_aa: CASSLGFIGAPRDTQYF
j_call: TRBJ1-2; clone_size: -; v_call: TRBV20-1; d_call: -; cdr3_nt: TGCAGTGCTAGGGAGCTGCGTGGCTACACCTTC; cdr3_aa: CSARELRGYTF
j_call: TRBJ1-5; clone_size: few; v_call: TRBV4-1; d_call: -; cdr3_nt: TGCGCCAGCAGCCATGGACGGGGGGTCGGGTCGGCTGCGGGCCCCCAGCATTTT; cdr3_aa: CASSHGRGVGSAAGPQHF
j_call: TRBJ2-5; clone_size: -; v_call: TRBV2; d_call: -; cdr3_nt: TGTGCCAGCAGGGTCGGACACAACCAAGAGACCCAGTACTTC; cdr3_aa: CASRVGHNQETQYF
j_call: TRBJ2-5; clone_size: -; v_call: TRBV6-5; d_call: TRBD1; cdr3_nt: TGTGCCAGCAGTTCCCTGGACAGGGGATTCCTTGAGACCCAGTACTTC; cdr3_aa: CASSSLDRGFLETQYF
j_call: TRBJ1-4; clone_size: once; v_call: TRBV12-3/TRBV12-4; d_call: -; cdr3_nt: TGTGCCAGCAAAAAAAGGGCGGGCCCAACTAATGAAAAACTGTTTTTT; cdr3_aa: CASKKRAGPTNEKLFF
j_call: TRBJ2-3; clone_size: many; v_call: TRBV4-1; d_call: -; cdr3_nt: TGCGCCAGCAGCCAAGAGCAGGCCCCTAGCACAGATACGCAGTATTTT; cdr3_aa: CASSQEQAPSTDTQYF
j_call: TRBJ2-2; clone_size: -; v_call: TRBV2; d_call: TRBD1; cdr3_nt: TGTGCCAGCAGGGACAGGGGTGCCGGGGAGCTGTTTTTT; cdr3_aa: CASRDRGAGELFF
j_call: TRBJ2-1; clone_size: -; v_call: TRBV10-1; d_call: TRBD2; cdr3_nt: TGCGCCAGCAGTGAGTCGCTAGCGGGGCGCAATGAGCAGTTCTTC; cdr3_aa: CASSESLAGRNEQFF
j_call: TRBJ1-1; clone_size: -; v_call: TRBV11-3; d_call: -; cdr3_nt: TGTGCCAGCAGCTTCGACGGAAGCACTGAAGCTTTCTTT; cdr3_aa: CASSFDGSTEAFF
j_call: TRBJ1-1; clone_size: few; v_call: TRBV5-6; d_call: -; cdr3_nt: TGTGCCAGCAGCTTGCTAGGGAGCACTGAAGCTTTCTTT; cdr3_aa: CASSLLGSTEAFF
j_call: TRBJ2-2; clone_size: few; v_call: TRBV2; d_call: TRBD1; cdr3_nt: TGTGCCAGCGTACTAGACAGGGCCACCGGGGAGCTGTTTTTT; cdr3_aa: CASVLDRATGELFF
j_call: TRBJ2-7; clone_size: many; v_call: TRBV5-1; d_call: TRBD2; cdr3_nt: TGCGCCAGCAGCTTTATGCGGGGGGACTCCTACGAGCAGTACTTC; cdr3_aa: CASSFMRGDSYEQYF
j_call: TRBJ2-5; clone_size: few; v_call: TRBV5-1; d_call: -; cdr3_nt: TGCGCCAGCAGCTTGGGACAGACGCAAGACACCCAGTACTTC; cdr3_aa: CASSLGQTQDTQYF
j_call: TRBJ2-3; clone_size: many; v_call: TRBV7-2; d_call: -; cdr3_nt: TGTGCCAGCAGCTTAGCCACGCGGGGCAAAAATACGCAGTATTTT; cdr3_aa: CASSLATRGKNTQYF